The present T cell receptor beta chain was sequenced within a study of blood T cell repertoires in COVID-19. V was cut by 2 bases and J by 1 base, with 9 bases left in between. The germline CDR1 and CDR2 sequences are MNHEY and SVGAGI. There are 15 residues in the CDR3. The assay was immunoSEQ multiplex PCR, and TCRdb's table has in-frame clones only and misses some. The table lists 250,000 or so clones, approximately 88% of them singletons. The sequence was collected from a young woman with acute COVID-19. V usage is TRBV6-5 and J usage is TRBJ1-3; perhaps TRBD1 as D (5 bases). The sample consisted of PBMCs or T cells enriched from blood (not recorded which). The CDR3 here is CASSYRPGSGNTIYF. In nucleotides, the CDR3 is TGTGCCAGCAGTTACCGGCCAGGGTCTGGAAACACCATATATTTT.